This T cell receptor beta chain was observed in a study of T cell changes during pregnancy in multiple sclerosis. V was clipped by 3 bases and J by 5 bases, with 17 bases between them. The CDR3 sequence is 15 residues long. Germline V CDR1 and CDR2: SNHLY, FYNNEI. The table came from immunoSEQ multiplex PCR; TCRdb's copy has only in-frame clones and leaves some out. The sample contains fewer than 90,000 clones, approximately 95% of which appear only once. Sequenced material: peripheral blood, taken after pregnancy. This clonotype was obtained from a female donor in good health, enrolled as a control in a pregnancy study. The chain links TRBV2 to TRBJ2-7, with D possibly matching TRBD2 (6 bases). The CDR3 sequence is CASSEWLALNNEQYF. The CDR3 region has the DNA TGTGCCAGCAGTGAGTGGCTAGCGTTAAACAACGAGCAGTACTTC. The full variable domain, its missing parts supplied by reference TRBV2 and TRBJ2-7, is EPEVTQTPSHQVTQMGQEVILRCVPISNHLYFYWYRQILGQKVEFLVSFYNNEISEKSEIFDDQFSVERPDGSNFTLKIRSTKLEDSAMYFCASSEWLALNNEQYFGPGTRLTVT.